A single sample is the source of the 14 T cell receptor beta chains below, sequenced in a study of T cells in localized non-small cell lung cancer (dated by TCRdb to 2019 to 2021). Libraries were made using the immunoSEQ multiplex PCR assay. In its TCRdb copy, this immuneACCESS table keeps in-frame sequences only and misses some clones. Where compared with another copy, unresolved V genes explain less than half of these, and the others have no known cause. This sample holds approximately 67,000 clones; just under 85% were observed only once. The ten largest account for approximately 15% of the sample. Material: peripheral blood, obtained before any cancer treatment. All receptors derive from a female donor at least 60 years old with stage I lung adenocarcinoma.

This chain connects TRBV14 to TRBJ1-4; the D is unclear. The germline V gene encodes CDR1 SGHDN and CDR2 FVKESK. V dropped 0 bases and J dropped 0 bases, with 14 bases sitting between them. The CDR3 totals 18 residues. CDR3 DNA sequence: TGTGCCAGCAGCCAAGATAGCACAGCCTCTGCAACTAATGAAAAACTGTTTTTT. As protein: CASSQDSTASATNEKLFF.

The sample holds a few counts of this clone. CDR3 sequence: CASSPGQRANQPQHF. DNA of the CDR3: TGTGCCAGTAGTCCGGGACAGCGGGCCAATCAGCCCCAGCATTTT. The chain carries TRBV19 and TRBJ1-5; 7 nucleotides align to TRBD1. The trim removed 5 bases at V and 3 bases at J, leaving 7 bases unmatched. The CDR3 is made up of 15 amino acids. Germline V CDR1 and CDR2: LNHDA, SQIVND (reference sequence).

The chain couples TRBV18 to TRBJ1-1, with D possibly being TRBD1 (5 bases). The germline V and J ends were trimmed by 3 bases and 3 bases, with 11 bases remaining between them. Germline CDR1 is KGHSH and CDR2 is LQKENI. The CDR3 is 14 residues long. This CDR3 reads CASSPPWGDTEAFF. The CDR3 DNA is TGTGCCAGCTCACCCCCTTGGGGGGACACTGAAGCTTTCTTT.

The chain combines TRBV5-1 with TRBJ2-1; a possible D gene is TRBD1 (6 bases). CDR1 SGHRS and CDR2 YFSETQ come from the germline V gene. With 4 bases removed from V and 9 bases from J, the gap between germline ends came to 17 bases. CDR3 size: 14 residues. The CDR3 here is CASSTSTGFLEQFF. CDR3 coding DNA: TGCGCCAGCAGCACTTCTACAGGGTTCCTTGAGCAGTTCTTC. Filled out from reference TRBV5-1 and TRBJ2-1, the complete variable domain reads KAGVTQTPRYLIKTRGQQVTLSCSPISGHRSVSWYQQTPGQGLQFLFEYFSETQRNKGNFPGRFSGRQFSNSRSEMNVSTLELGDSALYLCASSTSTGFLEQFFGPGTRLTVL.

V and J are TRBV5-1 and TRBJ2-5; no clear D gene. Trimming left V 4 bases short and J 1 base short, with 8 bases between. The germline V gene encodes CDR1 SGHRS and CDR2 YFSETQ. The CDR3 sequence is 13 residues long. Here the CDR3 reads CASSAGPQETQYF. Written as DNA, the CDR3 is TGCGCCAGCAGCGCCGGGCCCCAAGAGACCCAGTACTTC.

The chain employs TRBV5-1 and TRBJ2-2, with TRBD2 matching 11 bases. From germline, CDR1 is SGHRS and CDR2 YFSETQ. V shed 3 bases and J 4 bases; nucleotides not matched to a gene: 14. The CDR3 consists of 19 residues. CDR3 DNA sequence: TGCGCCAGCAGCTCCGAACCCCCCGGACTAGCGGGTATCACCGGGGAGCTGTTTTTT. It encodes CASSSEPPGLAGITGELFF. Drawing the rest from reference TRBV5-1 and TRBJ2-2, the complete variable domain is KAGVTQTPRYLIKTRGQQVTLSCSPISGHRSVSWYQQTPGQGLQFLFEYFSETQRNKGNFPGRFSGRQFSNSRSEMNVSTLELGDSALYLCASSSEPPGLAGITGELFFGEGSRLTVL.

V is TRBV5-1 and J is TRBJ2-1; 9 bases map to TRBD1. Trimming took 1 base from V and 3 from J; bases not matched to a gene: 5. Germline values: CDR1 SGHRS, CDR2 YFSETQ. CDR3 length: 16 amino acids. CDR3: CASSLLGQGRYNEQFF. In nucleotides, the CDR3 is TGCGCCAGCAGCTTGCTGGGACAGGGACGCTACAATGAGCAGTTCTTC.

The sample holds one count of this clone. The chain employs TRBV6-6 and TRBJ1-4; D is possibly TRBD1 (5 bases). The CDR3 is 15 residues long. CDR1 is MNHNY, CDR2 SVGAGI, per germline (reference sequence). V dropped 6 bases and J dropped 7 bases, with 18 bases sitting between them. CDR3 residues: CASRMGLLGGEKLFF. The CDR3 nucleotides read TGTGCCAGCAGGATGGGACTGCTTGGAGGTGAAAAACTGTTTTTT.

This clone was picked up one time. The chain employs TRBV20-1 and TRBJ1-3; D remains unclear. The CDR3 consists of 11 residues. V was clipped by 3 bases and J by 5 bases, with 5 bases between them. The germline V gene has CDR1 DFQATT and CDR2 SNEGSKA (reference sequence). This CDR3 reads CSASVRNTIYF. The CDR3, as DNA: TGCAGTGCTAGTGTACGAAACACCATATATTTT.

The chain uses TRBV7-9 and TRBJ1-1; 9 bases map to TRBD1. Germline values: CDR1 SEHNR, CDR2 FQNEAQ (reference sequence). Germline trimming cut 4 bases from V and 11 bases from J; bases unmatched to any gene: 8. The length of the CDR3 is 13 residues. Here the CDR3 reads CASSSTGTGRAFF. In DNA, the CDR3 is TGTGCCAGCAGCTCCACCGGGACAGGGCGGGCTTTCTTT.

The chain recombines TRBV19 with TRBJ2-1, with no clear D. Germline V gene sequence: CDR1 LNHDA, CDR2 SQIVND (reference sequence). The CDR3 spans 14 residues. V was pared by 5 bases and J by 1 base, with 9 bases between. CDR3 in DNA: TGTGCCAGTAGTTATACAGAGTCCTACAATGAGCAGTTCTTC. Residues: CASSYTESYNEQFF.

The V call is TRBV5-1, the J call TRBJ2-2, with TRBD2 matching over 13 bases. The CDR3 covers 16 residues. Germline trimming cut 4 bases from V and 4 bases from J; bases unmatched to any gene: 4. Germline V lookup: CDR1 SGHRS, CDR2 YFSETQ. CDR3 in DNA: TGCGCCAGCAGCCGGACTAGCGGGAGACTCACCGGGGAGCTGTTTTTT. Translating it yields CASSRTSGRLTGELFF.

The chain couples TRBV6-4 to TRBJ2-5; D unresolved. Deletions cut 4 bases from V and 2 bases from J, with 5 bases between. Germline V gene sequence: CDR1 MRHNA, CDR2 SNTAGT. The CDR3 runs 12 residues. CDR3 sequence (DNA): TGTGCCAGCAGTGTGGGACAAGAGACCCAGTACTTC. As protein: CASSVGQETQYF.

The chain combines TRBV2 with TRBJ1-6, with 7 nucleotides matching TRBD1. J lost 9 bases, V lost 6 bases, and 8 bases had no gene match. Germline assignment: CDR1 SNHLY and CDR2 FYNNEI. The CDR3 is made up of 14 amino acids. CDR3 in amino acids: CASRWDSGSSPLHF. Written as DNA, the CDR3 is TGTGCCAGCAGATGGGACAGTGGTAGTTCACCCCTCCACTTT.